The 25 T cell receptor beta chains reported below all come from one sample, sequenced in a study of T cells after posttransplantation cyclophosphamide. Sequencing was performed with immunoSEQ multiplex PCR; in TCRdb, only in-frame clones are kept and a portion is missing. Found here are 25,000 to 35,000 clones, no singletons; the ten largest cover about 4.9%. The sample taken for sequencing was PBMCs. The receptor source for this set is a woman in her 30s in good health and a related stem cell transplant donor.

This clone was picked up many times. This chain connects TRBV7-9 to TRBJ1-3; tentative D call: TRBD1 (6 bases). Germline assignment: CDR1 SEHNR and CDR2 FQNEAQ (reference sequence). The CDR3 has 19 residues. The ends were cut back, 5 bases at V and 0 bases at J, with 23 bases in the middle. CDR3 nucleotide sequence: TGTGCCAGCAGCATTCTAGGGGGAGGCCAATCACCCTCTGGAAACACCATATATTTT. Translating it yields CASSILGGGQSPSGNTIYF.

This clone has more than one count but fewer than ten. The CDR3 sequence is CAVRGDEKLFF. In DNA form, the CDR3 reads TGCGCAGTCCGGGGAGACGAAAAACTGTTTTTT. The rearrangement joins TRBV20-1 to TRBJ1-4; D call uncertain. Germline V gene sequence: CDR1 DFQATT, CDR2 SNEGSKA (reference sequence). CDR3 length: 11 residues.

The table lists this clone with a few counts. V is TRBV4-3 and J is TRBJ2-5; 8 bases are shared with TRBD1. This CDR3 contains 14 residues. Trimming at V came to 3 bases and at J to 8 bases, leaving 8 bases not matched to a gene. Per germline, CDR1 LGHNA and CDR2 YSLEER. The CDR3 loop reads CASSQGPDRETQYF. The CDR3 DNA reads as TGCGCCAGCAGCCAGGGCCCGGACAGGGAAACCCAGTACTTC.

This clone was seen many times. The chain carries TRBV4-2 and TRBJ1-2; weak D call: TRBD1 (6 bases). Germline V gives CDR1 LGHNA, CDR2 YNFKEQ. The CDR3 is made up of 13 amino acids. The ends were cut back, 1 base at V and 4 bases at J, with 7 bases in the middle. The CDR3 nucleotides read TGTGCCAGCAGCCAAGGAGGGGGCTATGGCTACACCTTC. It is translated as CASSQGGGYGYTF.

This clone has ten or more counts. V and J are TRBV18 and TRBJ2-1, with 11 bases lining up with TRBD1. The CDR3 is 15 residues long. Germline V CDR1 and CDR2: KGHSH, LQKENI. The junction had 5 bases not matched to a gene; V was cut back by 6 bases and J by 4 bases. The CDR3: CASSPGTGGYNEQFF. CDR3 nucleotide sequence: TGTGCCAGCTCCCCCGGGACAGGGGGGTACAATGAGCAGTTCTTC.

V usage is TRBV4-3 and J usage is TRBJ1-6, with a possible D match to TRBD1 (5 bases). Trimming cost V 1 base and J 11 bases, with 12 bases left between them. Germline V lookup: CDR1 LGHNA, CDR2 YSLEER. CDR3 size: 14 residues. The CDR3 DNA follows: TGCGCCAGCAGCCAAGGGCAGGGCCAGCCACCCCTCCACTTT. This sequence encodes CASSQGQGQPPLHF.

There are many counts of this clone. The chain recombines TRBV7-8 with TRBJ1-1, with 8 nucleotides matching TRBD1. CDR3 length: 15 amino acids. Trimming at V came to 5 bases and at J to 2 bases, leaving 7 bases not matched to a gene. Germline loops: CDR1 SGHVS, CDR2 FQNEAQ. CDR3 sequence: CASSPRGQVNTEAFF. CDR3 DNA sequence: TGTGCCAGCAGCCCGCGGGGACAGGTTAACACTGAAGCTTTCTTT.

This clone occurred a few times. CDR3 sequence (DNA): TGTGCCAGCAGCGTAGGTCTTTCGGGGTCAGATACGCAGTATTTT. Translating it yields CASSVGLSGSDTQYF. The chain couples TRBV9 to TRBJ2-3; weak D call: TRBD2 (5 bases). Per the germline V gene, CDR1 is SGDLS and CDR2 is YYNGEE. The germline V and J ends were trimmed by 0 bases and 4 bases, with 12 bases remaining between them. The CDR3 is 15 amino acids.

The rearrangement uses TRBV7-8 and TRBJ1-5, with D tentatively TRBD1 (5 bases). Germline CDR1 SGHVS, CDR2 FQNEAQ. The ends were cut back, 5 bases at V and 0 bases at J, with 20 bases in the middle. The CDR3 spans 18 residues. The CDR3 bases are TGTGCCAGCAGCCACGCGACAGCCACTTTGGATAGCAATCAGCCCCAGCATTTT. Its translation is CASSHATATLDSNQPQHF. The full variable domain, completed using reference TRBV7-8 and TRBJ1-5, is GAGVSQSPRYKVAKRGQDVALRCDPISGHVSLFWYQQALGQGPEFLTYFQNEAQLDKSGLPSDRFFAERPEGSVSTLKIQRTQQEDSAVYLCASSHATATLDSNQPQHFGDGTRLSIL.

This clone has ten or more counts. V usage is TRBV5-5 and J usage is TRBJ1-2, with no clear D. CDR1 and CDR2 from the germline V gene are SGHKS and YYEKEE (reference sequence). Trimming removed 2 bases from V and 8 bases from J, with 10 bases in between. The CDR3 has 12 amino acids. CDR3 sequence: CASSLVPQGYTF. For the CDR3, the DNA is TGTGCCAGCAGCTTAGTCCCACAGGGCTACACCTTC. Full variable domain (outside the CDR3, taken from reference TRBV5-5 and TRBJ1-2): DAGVTQSPTHLIKTRGQQVTLRCSPISGHKSVSWYQQVLGQGPQFIFQYYEKEERGRGNFPDRFSARQFPNYSSELNVNALLLGDSALYLCASSLVPQGYTFGSGTRLTVV.

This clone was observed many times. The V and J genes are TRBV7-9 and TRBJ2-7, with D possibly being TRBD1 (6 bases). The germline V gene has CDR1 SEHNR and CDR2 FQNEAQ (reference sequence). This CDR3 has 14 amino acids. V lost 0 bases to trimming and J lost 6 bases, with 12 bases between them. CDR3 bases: TGTGCCAGCAGCTTAGCGGGGGCCACGCGCGAGCAGTACTTC. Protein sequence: CASSLAGATREQYF.

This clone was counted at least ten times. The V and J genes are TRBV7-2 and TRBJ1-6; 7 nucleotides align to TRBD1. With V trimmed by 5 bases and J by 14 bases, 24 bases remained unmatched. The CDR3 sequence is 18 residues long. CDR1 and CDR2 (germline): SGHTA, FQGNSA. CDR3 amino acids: CASSPLPLTGAQPATLHF. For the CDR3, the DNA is TGTGCCAGCAGCCCCCTCCCCCTAACAGGGGCGCAACCGGCCACCCTCCACTTT.

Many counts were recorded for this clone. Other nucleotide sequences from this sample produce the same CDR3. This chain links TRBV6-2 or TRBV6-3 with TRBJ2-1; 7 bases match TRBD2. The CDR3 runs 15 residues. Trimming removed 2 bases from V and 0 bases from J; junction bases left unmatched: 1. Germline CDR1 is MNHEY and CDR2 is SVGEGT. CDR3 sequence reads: CASSYGGGSYNEQFF. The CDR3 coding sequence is TGTGCCAGCAGTTACGGCGGGGGCTCCTACAATGAGCAGTTCTTC.

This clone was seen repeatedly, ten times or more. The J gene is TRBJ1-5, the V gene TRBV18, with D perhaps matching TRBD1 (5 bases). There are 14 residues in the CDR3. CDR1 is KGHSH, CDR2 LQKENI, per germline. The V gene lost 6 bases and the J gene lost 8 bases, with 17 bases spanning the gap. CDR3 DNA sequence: TGTGCCAGCTCCTACCCCCCAGGGAATGAGCCCCAGCATTTT. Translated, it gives CASSYPPGNEPQHF. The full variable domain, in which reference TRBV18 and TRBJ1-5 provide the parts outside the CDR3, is NAGVMQNPRHLVRRRGQEARLRCSPMKGHSHVYWYRQLPEEGLKFMVYLQKENIIDESGMPKERFSAEFPKEGPSILRIQQVVRGDSAAYFCASSYPPGNEPQHFGDGTRLSIL.

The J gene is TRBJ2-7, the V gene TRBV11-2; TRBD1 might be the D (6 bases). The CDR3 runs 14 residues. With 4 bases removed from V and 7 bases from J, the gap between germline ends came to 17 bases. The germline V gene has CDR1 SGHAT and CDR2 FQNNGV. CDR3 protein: CASSSTGTRGEQYF. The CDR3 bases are TGTGCCAGCAGCTCTACCGGGACCAGGGGTGAGCAGTACTTC.

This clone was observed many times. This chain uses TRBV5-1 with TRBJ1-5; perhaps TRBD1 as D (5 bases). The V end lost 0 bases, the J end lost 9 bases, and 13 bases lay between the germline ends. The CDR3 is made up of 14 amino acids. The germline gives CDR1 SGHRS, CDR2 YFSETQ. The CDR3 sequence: CASSLGQGGRPQHF. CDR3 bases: TGCGCCAGCAGCTTGGGGCAGGGTGGAAGGCCCCAGCATTTT.

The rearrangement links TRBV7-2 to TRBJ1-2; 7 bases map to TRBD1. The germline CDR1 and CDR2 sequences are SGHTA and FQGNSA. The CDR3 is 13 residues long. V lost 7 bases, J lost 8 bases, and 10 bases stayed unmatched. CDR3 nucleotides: TGTGCCAGCACCCTATCAGGGGGACAAGGCTACACCTTC. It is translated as CASTLSGGQGYTF.

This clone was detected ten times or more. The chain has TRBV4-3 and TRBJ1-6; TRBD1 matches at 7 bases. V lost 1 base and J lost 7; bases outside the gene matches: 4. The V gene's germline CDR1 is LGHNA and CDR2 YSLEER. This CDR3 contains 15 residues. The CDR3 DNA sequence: TGCGCCAGCAGCCAAGGGAGGGGGCTGAATTCACCCCTCCACTTT. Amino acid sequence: CASSQGRGLNSPLHF.

CDR3 protein: CASSLDTTETQYF. DNA of the CDR3: TGCGCCAGCAGCTTGGACACAACAGAGACCCAGTACTTC. The chain recombines TRBV5-1 with TRBJ2-5; D remains ambiguous. CDR3 size: 13 residues. V lost 0 bases and J lost 4, with 7 bases in between. CDR1 SGHRS and CDR2 YFSETQ come from the germline V gene.

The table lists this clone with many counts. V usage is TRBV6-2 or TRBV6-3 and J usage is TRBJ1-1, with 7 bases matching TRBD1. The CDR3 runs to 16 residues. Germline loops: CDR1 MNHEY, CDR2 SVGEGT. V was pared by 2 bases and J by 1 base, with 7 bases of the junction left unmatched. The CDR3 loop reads CASSYGRGTENTEAFF. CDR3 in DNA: TGTGCCAGCAGTTACGGCAGGGGGACGGAGAACACTGAAGCTTTCTTT.

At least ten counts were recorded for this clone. The CDR3 DNA reads as TGTGCCAGCAGTGAAGCAGAACGACTTAATTCACCCCTCCACTTT. Translating it yields CASSEAERLNSPLHF. This chain uses TRBV2 with TRBJ1-6; unclear D gene. This CDR3 contains 15 residues. Germline-derived CDR1 and CDR2 are SNHLY and FYNNEI. The V end was cut by 0 bases, the J end by 6 bases, with 9 bases between.

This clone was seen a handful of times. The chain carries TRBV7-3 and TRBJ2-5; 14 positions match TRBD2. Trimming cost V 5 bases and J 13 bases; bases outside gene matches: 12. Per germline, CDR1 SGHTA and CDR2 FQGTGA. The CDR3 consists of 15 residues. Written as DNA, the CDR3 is TGTGCCAGCAGCCCGACGGGACTAGCGGGGGTTCCACCGTACTTC. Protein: CASSPTGLAGVPPYF. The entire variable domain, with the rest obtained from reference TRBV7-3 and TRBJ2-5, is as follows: GAGVSQTPSNKVTEKGKYVELRCDPISGHTALYWYRQSLGQGPEFLIYFQGTGAADDSGLPNDRFFAVRPEGSVSTLKIQRTERGDSAVYLCASSPTGLAGVPPYFGPGTRLLVL.

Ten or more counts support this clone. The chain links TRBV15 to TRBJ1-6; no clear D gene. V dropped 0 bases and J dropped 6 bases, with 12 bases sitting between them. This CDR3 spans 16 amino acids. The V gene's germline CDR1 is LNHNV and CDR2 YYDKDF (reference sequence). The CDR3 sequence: CATSRERSAVNSPLHF. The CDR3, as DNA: TGTGCCACCAGCAGAGAGCGGTCAGCGGTTAATTCACCCCTCCACTTT.

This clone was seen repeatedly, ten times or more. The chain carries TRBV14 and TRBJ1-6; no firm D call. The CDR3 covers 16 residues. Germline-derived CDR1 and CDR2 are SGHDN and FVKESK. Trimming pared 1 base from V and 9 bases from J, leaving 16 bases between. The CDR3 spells CASSQGRSPGGSPLHF. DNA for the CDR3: TGTGCCAGCAGCCAAGGTCGCAGCCCAGGTGGTTCACCCCTCCACTTT. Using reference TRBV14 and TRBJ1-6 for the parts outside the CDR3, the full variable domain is EAGVTQFPSHSVIEKGQTVTLRCDPISGHDNLYWYRRVMGKEIKFLLHFVKESKQDESGMPNNRFLAERTGGTYSTLKVQPAELEDSGVYFCASSQGRSPGGSPLHFGNGTRLTVT.

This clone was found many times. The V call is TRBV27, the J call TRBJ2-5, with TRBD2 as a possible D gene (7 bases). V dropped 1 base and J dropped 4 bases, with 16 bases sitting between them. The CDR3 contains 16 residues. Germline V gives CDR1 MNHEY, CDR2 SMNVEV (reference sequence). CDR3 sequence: CASSLLGAGAGETQYF. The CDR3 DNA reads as TGTGCCAGCAGTTTATTAGGGGCGGGGGCCGGAGAGACCCAGTACTTC.